The present T cell receptor beta chain was sequenced within a study of blood T cell repertoires in COVID-19. Study at large: The origin of the acute and convalescent COVID-19 samples was the United States, Italy and Spain. PBMCs, B-cell-depleted T cells, or T cells provided the cDNA or gDNA that made up the material.

Libraries were prepared by immunoSEQ multiplex PCR; TCRdb keeps only in-frame clonotypes and omits some of them. This table holds roughly 250,000 clones, 80% to 90% found once. This CDR3 spans 14 amino acids. Germline loops: CDR1 SGHTA, CDR2 FQGNSA. V shed 5 bases and J shed 10 bases, with 18 bases lying between them. The chain uses TRBV7-2 and TRBJ2-1; weak D call: TRBD1 (6 bases). This clonotype was sampled from a woman in her 30s with acute COVID-19. The specimen sequenced was PBMCs or T cells enriched from blood (not recorded which). The CDR3 DNA sequence: TGTGCCAGCAGCACCTCCAGGGGTTTATTCGAGCAGTTCTTC. Translating it yields CASSTSRGLFEQFF.